The sequence of this TCR beta chain was determined in a study of T cells in Graves' hyperthyroidism and ophthalmopathy. This clonotype occurred a few times. Its target is not known. General study findings and limits: Onset of ophthalmopathy came a median approximately 6.8 months after the model predicted it. Most clonotypes expanded in the thyroid (above 0.001) were also present in blood. Through a model of 13 V-J features, ophthalmopathy was separated from stable hyperthyroidism.

Disease lasting under 3 months, a NOSPECS grade of at least 4, and a Clinical Activity Score of at least 3 were features of the ophthalmopathy patients. The CDR3 consists of 14 residues. Trimming stripped 1 base from V and 7 bases from J, with 14 bases between. Germline-derived CDR1 and CDR2 are KGHSH and LQKENI. Regions amplified from RNA transcripts were the TCR beta CDR3 regions. TCR CDR3 regions were first amplified by RT-PCR with HTBI primers. Using its own MiXCR run on the multiplex PCR reads, TCRdb lists one record per CDR3 protein. This table has almost 500,000 distinct CDR3 sequences, approximately 23% appearing once.

This TCR derives from a woman aged 70 to 79 with Graves' ophthalmopathy. The rearrangement links TRBV18 to TRBJ2-7; no definite D call. Sequenced material: blood. The CDR3 DNA reads as TGTGCCAGCTCACCACAGAACAGTCCGACTGAGCAGTACTTC. It is translated as CASSPQNSPTEQYF. Looking up the rest from reference TRBV18 and TRBJ2-7 gives the full variable domain: NAGVMQNPRHLVRRRGQEARLRCSPMKGHSHVYWYRQLPEEGLKFMVYLQKENIIDESGMPKERFSAEFPKEGPSILRIQQVVRGDSAAYFCASSPQNSPTEQYFGPGTRLTVT.